Following are 27 T cell receptor beta chains from one sample sequenced in a study of human T cells and chemical hapten exposure. TCRdb redid the calling of the RACE reads with MiXCR, one entry per CDR3 protein. The table has 85,000 to 100,000 distinct CDR3 sequences, 27% seen once; the top ten hold 10%. Indicated time point: patch test 3, about 24 weeks after DPC sensitization. Treatment in this sample: therapeutic diphenylcyclopropenone sensitization with weekly scalp DPC. Sequenced material: whole blood, taken in connection with sensitization to the hapten diphenylcyclopropenone (DPC). The origin of the receptors is a man aged 35 to 55 with alopecia areata. Some clones in this sample may be carry-over from other donors' samples.

The chain has TRBV19 and TRBJ2-1; the match to TRBD1 covers 7 bases. CDR3 length: 14 amino acids. Germline CDR1 is LNHDA and CDR2 is SQIVND (reference sequence). J lost 9 bases, V lost 4 bases, and 9 bases had no gene match. The chain's CDR3 is CASSTRGQMGEQFF. In DNA form, the CDR3 reads TGTGCCAGTAGTACTAGGGGGCAAATGGGTGAGCAGTTCTTC.

This clonotype was observed a few times. The chain has TRBV13 and TRBJ1-1, with D possibly TRBD1 on 5 matching bases. The ends were cut back, 0 bases at V and 6 bases at J, with 17 bases in the middle. The CDR3 is 16 amino acids. Germline loops: CDR1 PRHDT, CDR2 FYEKMQ (reference sequence). The CDR3 spells CASSLGYESRAAEAFF. Here the CDR3 DNA reads TGTGCCAGCAGCTTAGGTTATGAGTCCAGGGCGGCTGAAGCTTTCTTT.

This clonotype was seen only a few times. The chain links TRBV6-1 to TRBJ2-2; 12 bases agree with TRBD1. The V gene's germline CDR1 is MNHNS and CDR2 SASEGT. The V and J ends lost 5 bases and 4 bases, in that order; junction bases with no gene match: 5. The CDR3 is made up of 16 amino acids. The CDR3 bases are TGTGCCAGCAGTTGGGACAGGGGGCAAGGCACCGGGGAGCTGTTTTTT. Encoded protein: CASSWDRGQGTGELFF.

This chain links TRBV7-6 with TRBJ2-7; D is uncertain. Germline V gene data show CDR1 as SGHVS and CDR2 as FNYEAQ. Trimming removed 1 base at V and 5 bases at J, with 3 bases between. The CDR3 sequence is 11 residues long. The CDR3 DNA reads as TGTGCCAGCAGCTTAGAGGACGAGCAGTACTTC. It is translated as CASSLEDEQYF.

The chain employs TRBV4-3 and TRBJ2-1; D ambiguous. The CDR3 spans 12 residues. Germline V gene sequence: CDR1 LGHNA, CDR2 YSLEER. Deletions cut 1 base from V and 8 bases from J, with 6 bases between. CDR3 sequence (DNA): TGCGCCAGCAGCCAAGTTGGGGATGAGCAGTTCTTC. It yields the protein CASSQVGDEQFF.

This rearrangement joins TRBV20-1 to TRBJ2-7, with D possibly called TRBD1 or TRBD2 (5 bases each). This CDR3 has 15 amino acids. CDR1 is DFQATT and CDR2 is SNEGSKA in the germline V gene (reference sequence). Trimming shortened V by 0 bases and J by 5 bases, and 17 bases separated the two germline ends. The CDR3 region is CSARDSAGLKNEQYF. In nucleotides, the CDR3 is TGCAGTGCTAGAGATAGCGCAGGGTTGAAAAACGAGCAGTACTTC.

The chain combines TRBV7-3 with TRBJ1-4; D not resolved. The CDR3 sequence is 18 residues long. Trimming removed 0 bases from V and 8 bases from J, with 22 bases in between. CDR1 and CDR2 from the germline V gene are SGHTA and FQGTGA. The CDR3 nucleotides read TGTGCCAGCAGCTTAACGTATCTTCCGGGCATTAGTCGGGAAAAACTGTTTTTT. Encoded protein: CASSLTYLPGISREKLFF.

This clonotype has only a few counts. The chain couples TRBV6-2 or TRBV6-3 to TRBJ2-2; tentatively, D is TRBD1 (5 bases). The CDR3 length is 18 residues. V was clipped by 0 bases and J by 4 bases, with 18 bases between them. Germline V gene sequence: CDR1 MNHEY, CDR2 SVGEGT. CDR3 protein: CASSYSTFSAGSTGELFF. The CDR3 DNA reads TGTGCCAGCAGTTACTCGACATTCTCGGCAGGGTCCACCGGGGAGCTGTTTTTT.

The V call is TRBV6-5, the J call TRBJ1-4; the D gene is possibly TRBD1 (6 bases). Trimming cost V 5 bases and J 7 bases, with 11 bases left between them. Germline assignment: CDR1 MNHEY and CDR2 SVGAGI. CDR3 size: 13 residues. This CDR3 is CASSKQGFEKLFF. CDR3 sequence (DNA): TGTGCCAGCAGTAAACAGGGTTTTGAAAAACTGTTTTTT.

This clonotype was seen a handful of times. The CDR3 protein is CSARRGETQYF. The CDR3 region has the DNA TGCAGTGCTAGGCGGGGAGAGACCCAGTACTTC. This chain joins TRBV20-1 and TRBJ2-5; weak D call: TRBD2 (6 bases). Trimming removed 3 bases at V and 4 bases at J, with 6 bases between. Looked up from germline, CDR1 is DFQATT and CDR2 is SNEGSKA (reference sequence). There are 11 residues in the CDR3.

The chain recombines TRBV14 with TRBJ1-2; 9 positions match TRBD1. The CDR3 has 15 residues. V gave up 2 bases and J gave up 4 bases; unmatched junction bases: 5. CDR1 is SGHDN, CDR2 FVKESK, per germline. The CDR3 loop reads CASSQIGQGTYGYTF. The DNA for the CDR3 is TGTGCCAGCAGCCAAATCGGACAGGGGACCTATGGCTACACCTTC.

V and J are TRBV11-2 and TRBJ2-1; no firm D call. This CDR3 spans 12 amino acids. V was cut by 6 bases and J by 6 bases, with 9 bases left in between. Germline CDR1 reads SGHAT; CDR2 reads FQNNGV. CDR3 protein: CASSVNSNEQFF. In DNA form, the CDR3 reads TGTGCCAGCAGTGTTAATAGCAATGAGCAGTTCTTC.

The chain joins TRBV12-3 or TRBV12-4 to TRBJ2-5; 12 nucleotides agree with TRBD2. V dropped 6 bases and J dropped 1; count of bases not matched to a gene: 6. The CDR3 length is 16 residues. CDR3 sequence: CASRIGTSGFQETQYF. Here the CDR3 DNA reads TGTGCCAGCAGGATCGGGACTAGCGGGTTCCAAGAGACCCAGTACTTC.

The V gene is TRBV7-2, the J gene TRBJ2-7; possible D gene TRBD1, 6 bases. The CDR3 has 13 amino acids. CDR1 SGHTA and CDR2 FQGNSA come from the germline V gene. Trimming pared 2 bases from V and 6 bases from J, leaving 11 bases between. CDR3 nucleotides: TGTGCCAGCAGCTTATCAGGGGTGATCGAGCAGTACTTC. This gives the protein CASSLSGVIEQYF.

This clonotype showed up just a few times. The chain is built from TRBV20-1 and TRBJ1-3; 9 bases fit TRBD1. The J segment lost 11 bases and the V segment lost 1 base, leaving 6 bases of the junction unmatched. Germline lookup yields CDR1 DFQATT and CDR2 SNEGSKA (reference sequence). The CDR3 sequence is 13 residues long. This chain's CDR3 is CSARVPGQGAIYF. In nucleotides, the CDR3 is TGCAGTGCTAGAGTTCCGGGACAGGGAGCCATATATTTT.

This clonotype has just a few counts. The rearrangement joins TRBV20-1 to TRBJ2-1, with TRBD2 identical over 10 bases. The CDR3 is 15 residues long. Trimming at V came to 1 base and at J to 9 bases, leaving 9 bases not matched to a gene. Germline-derived CDR1 and CDR2 are DFQATT and SNEGSKA (reference sequence). In DNA, the CDR3 is TGCAGTGCTAGAGGGGTACTAGCGGGATACGGTGAGCAGTTCTTC. This codes for CSARGVLAGYGEQFF.

This chain connects TRBV12-3 or TRBV12-4 to TRBJ1-5; D not certain. This CDR3 has 12 amino acids. V lost 1 base to trimming and J lost 5 bases, with 3 bases between them. CDR3 region: CASSLEYQPQHF. CDR3 nucleotides: TGTGCCAGCAGTTTAGAGTATCAGCCCCAGCATTTT.

This chain links TRBV6-5 with TRBJ2-3, with TRBD1 matching over 10 bases. With 5 bases clipped from V and 0 bases from J, the junction kept 5 bases outside the gene matches. This CDR3 contains 16 residues. CDR1 and CDR2 from the germline V gene are MNHEY and SVGAGI. CDR3 in amino acids: CASSAGTGVSTDTQYF. The CDR3 DNA follows: TGTGCCAGCAGTGCGGGGACAGGGGTTAGCACAGATACGCAGTATTTT.

The chain has TRBV24-1 and TRBJ2-1; 10 nucleotides line up with TRBD2. CDR1 is KGHDR and CDR2 is SFDVKD in the germline V gene. The CDR3 has 15 residues. With 6 bases clipped from V and 1 base from J, the junction kept 2 bases outside the gene matches. CDR3 in amino acids: CATSFSGRSYNEQFF. The CDR3 DNA reads TGTGCCACCAGTTTTAGCGGGAGGTCCTACAATGAGCAGTTCTTC.

The V gene is TRBV5-5, the J gene TRBJ1-6, with D unclear. CDR3 length equals 15 residues. Germline loops: CDR1 SGHKS, CDR2 YYEKEE (reference sequence). Trimming cost V 0 bases and J 6 bases, with 10 bases left between them. As DNA, the CDR3 is TGTGCCAGCAGCTTGGTGATCCGGGGTAATTCACCCCTCCACTTT. Translation gives CASSLVIRGNSPLHF. The entire variable domain, with the rest obtained from reference TRBV5-5 and TRBJ1-6, is as follows: DAGVTQSPTHLIKTRGQQVTLRCSPISGHKSVSWYQQVLGQGPQFIFQYYEKEERGRGNFPDRFSARQFPNYSSELNVNALLLGDSALYLCASSLVIRGNSPLHFGNGTRLTVT.

This clonotype was observed a handful of times. The chain couples TRBV20-1 to TRBJ2-1; a possible D gene is TRBD1 (6 bases). Germline V gene sequence: CDR1 DFQATT, CDR2 SNEGSKA (reference sequence). The CDR3 runs to 12 residues. Trimming shortened V by 6 bases and J by 8 bases, and 14 bases separated the two germline ends. CDR3 residues: CSAYTGLDEQFF. DNA of the CDR3: TGCAGTGCGTACACAGGGCTGGATGAGCAGTTCTTC.

This rearrangement joins TRBV14 to TRBJ2-7; TRBD1 might be the D (6 bases). V shed 4 bases and J shed 0 bases, with 10 bases lying between them. Germline CDR1 reads SGHDN; CDR2 reads FVKESK. The CDR3 runs to 14 residues. In DNA form, the CDR3 reads TGTGCCAGCAGCCTCCCAGGGGCCTCCTACGAGCAGTACTTC. It specifies CASSLPGASYEQYF.

This clonotype showed up just a few times. The chain uses TRBV6-2 or TRBV6-3 and TRBJ2-1, with D hard to call. Trimming took off 2 bases at V and 4 bases at J, with 12 bases between the two ends. This CDR3 has 15 amino acids. Germline V CDR1 and CDR2: MNHEY, SVGEGT. CDR3 bases: TGTGCCAGCAGTTACCGACCTGGACGGTACAATGAGCAGTTCTTC. This codes for CASSYRPGRYNEQFF.

This clonotype was seen only a few times. The rearrangement links TRBV4-1 to TRBJ1-5; TRBD1 agrees at 9 bases. With 1 base clipped from V and 6 bases from J, the junction kept 10 bases outside the gene matches. The CDR3 is 17 residues long. Germline CDR1 and CDR2: MGHRA and YSYEKL. The CDR3 here is CASSQVYPGTGPQPQHF. The CDR3 DNA reads TGCGCCAGCAGCCAAGTCTATCCCGGGACAGGGCCTCAGCCCCAGCATTTT.

This chain uses TRBV20-1 with TRBJ1-5; no clear D gene. Per the germline V gene, CDR1 is DFQATT and CDR2 is SNEGSKA (reference sequence). The length of the CDR3 is 15 residues. The CDR3 DNA is TGCAGGAGCATTCCGCATAGATATAGCAATCAGCCCCAGCATTTT. Translation: CRSIPHRYSNQPQHF.

V is TRBV9 and J is TRBJ1-2, with TRBD1 as a possible D gene (6 bases). CDR1 and CDR2 from the germline V gene are SGDLS and YYNGEE. V was shortened by 0 bases and J by 4 bases, with 13 bases between the two germline ends. This CDR3 region has 15 residues. The DNA for the CDR3 is TGTGCCAGCAGCGTAGATAGAGGGGGTACCTATGGCTACACCTTC. Protein: CASSVDRGGTYGYTF.

The rearrangement joins TRBV20-1 to TRBJ2-1; possibly TRBD1 or TRBD2 for D (6 bases each). The CDR3 runs 13 residues. Deletions cut 8 bases from V and 6 bases from J, with 17 bases between. Germline values: CDR1 DFQATT, CDR2 SNEGSKA (reference sequence). As DNA, the CDR3 is TGCAGTACCCCCGGTGAGGGGGGCAATGAGCAGTTCTTC. Translating it yields CSTPGEGGNEQFF.